These T cell receptor beta chains were read from a single sample in a study of blood T cell repertoires in COVID-19. The protocol was immunoSEQ multiplex PCR, while the TCRdb copy is restricted to in-frame clones and leaves out a portion. The sample has about 170,000 clones, about nine tenths seen once. The sequencing sample was made of peripheral blood. The source of these receptors is a man between 18 and 35 years old with COVID-19, enrolled during active disease. CDR3s include the opening cysteine and the closing phenylalanine or tryptophan. A D gene is named only where the DNA matches it firmly. Expanded clones get a size class; other rows say once, few or many, or leave the size out.

>TRBJ2-1|TRBV7-9|NA|NA
CASSEQGNEQFF
TGTGCCAGCAGCGAACAGGGAAATGAGCAGTTCTTC
>TRBJ1-6|TRBV27|NA|NA
CASSYLRSSYNSPLHF
TGTGCCAGCAGCTACCTTAGGAGCTCCTATAATTCACCCCTCCACTTT
>TRBJ1-4|TRBV9|TRBD1|NA
CASSVLGTGGEKLFF
TGTGCCAGCAGCGTTCTAGGGACAGGGGGAGAAAAACTGTTTTTT
>TRBJ2-1|TRBV5-1|TRBD2|once
CASSSSGASYNEQFF
TGCGCCAGCAGCAGTAGCGGGGCTTCCTACAATGAGCAGTTCTTC
>TRBJ1-1|TRBV3-1/TRBV3-2|TRBD1|NA
CASSQGQGTTEAFF
TGTGCCAGCAGCCAGGGACAGGGGACCACTGAAGCTTTCTTT
>TRBJ1-5|TRBV7-8|TRBD1|NA
CASSSQSTGDQPQHF
TGTGCCAGCAGCTCACAATCTACAGGGGACCAGCCCCAGCATTTT
>TRBJ1-2|TRBV29-1|TRBD1|once
CSAWDRGFPYGYTF
TGCAGCGCTTGGGACAGGGGCTTTCCCTATGGCTACACCTTC
>TRBJ2-7|TRBV19|TRBD1|NA
CASSITGQGSYEQYF
TGTGCCAGTAGTATAACGGGACAGGGGTCCTACGAGCAGTACTTC
>TRBJ1-2|TRBV28|TRBD1|once
CAGPGTGGQTRRNGYTF
TGTGCCGGCCCCGGGACAGGGGGCCAAACTAGGCGTAATGGCTACACCTTC
>TRBJ1-2|TRBV5-4|TRBD1|NA
CASRKDRDNYGYTF
TGTGCCAGCAGAAAGGACAGGGATAACTATGGCTACACCTTC
>TRBJ2-3|TRBV4-2|TRBD2|NA
CASSQGWREGTDTQYF
TGTGCCAGCAGCCAAGGATGGCGGGAGGGGACAGATACGCAGTATTTT
>TRBJ2-7|TRBV11-2|TRBD1|once
CASRRQGRVNYEQYF
TGTGCCAGCAGAAGACAGGGAAGGGTCAACTACGAGCAGTACTTC